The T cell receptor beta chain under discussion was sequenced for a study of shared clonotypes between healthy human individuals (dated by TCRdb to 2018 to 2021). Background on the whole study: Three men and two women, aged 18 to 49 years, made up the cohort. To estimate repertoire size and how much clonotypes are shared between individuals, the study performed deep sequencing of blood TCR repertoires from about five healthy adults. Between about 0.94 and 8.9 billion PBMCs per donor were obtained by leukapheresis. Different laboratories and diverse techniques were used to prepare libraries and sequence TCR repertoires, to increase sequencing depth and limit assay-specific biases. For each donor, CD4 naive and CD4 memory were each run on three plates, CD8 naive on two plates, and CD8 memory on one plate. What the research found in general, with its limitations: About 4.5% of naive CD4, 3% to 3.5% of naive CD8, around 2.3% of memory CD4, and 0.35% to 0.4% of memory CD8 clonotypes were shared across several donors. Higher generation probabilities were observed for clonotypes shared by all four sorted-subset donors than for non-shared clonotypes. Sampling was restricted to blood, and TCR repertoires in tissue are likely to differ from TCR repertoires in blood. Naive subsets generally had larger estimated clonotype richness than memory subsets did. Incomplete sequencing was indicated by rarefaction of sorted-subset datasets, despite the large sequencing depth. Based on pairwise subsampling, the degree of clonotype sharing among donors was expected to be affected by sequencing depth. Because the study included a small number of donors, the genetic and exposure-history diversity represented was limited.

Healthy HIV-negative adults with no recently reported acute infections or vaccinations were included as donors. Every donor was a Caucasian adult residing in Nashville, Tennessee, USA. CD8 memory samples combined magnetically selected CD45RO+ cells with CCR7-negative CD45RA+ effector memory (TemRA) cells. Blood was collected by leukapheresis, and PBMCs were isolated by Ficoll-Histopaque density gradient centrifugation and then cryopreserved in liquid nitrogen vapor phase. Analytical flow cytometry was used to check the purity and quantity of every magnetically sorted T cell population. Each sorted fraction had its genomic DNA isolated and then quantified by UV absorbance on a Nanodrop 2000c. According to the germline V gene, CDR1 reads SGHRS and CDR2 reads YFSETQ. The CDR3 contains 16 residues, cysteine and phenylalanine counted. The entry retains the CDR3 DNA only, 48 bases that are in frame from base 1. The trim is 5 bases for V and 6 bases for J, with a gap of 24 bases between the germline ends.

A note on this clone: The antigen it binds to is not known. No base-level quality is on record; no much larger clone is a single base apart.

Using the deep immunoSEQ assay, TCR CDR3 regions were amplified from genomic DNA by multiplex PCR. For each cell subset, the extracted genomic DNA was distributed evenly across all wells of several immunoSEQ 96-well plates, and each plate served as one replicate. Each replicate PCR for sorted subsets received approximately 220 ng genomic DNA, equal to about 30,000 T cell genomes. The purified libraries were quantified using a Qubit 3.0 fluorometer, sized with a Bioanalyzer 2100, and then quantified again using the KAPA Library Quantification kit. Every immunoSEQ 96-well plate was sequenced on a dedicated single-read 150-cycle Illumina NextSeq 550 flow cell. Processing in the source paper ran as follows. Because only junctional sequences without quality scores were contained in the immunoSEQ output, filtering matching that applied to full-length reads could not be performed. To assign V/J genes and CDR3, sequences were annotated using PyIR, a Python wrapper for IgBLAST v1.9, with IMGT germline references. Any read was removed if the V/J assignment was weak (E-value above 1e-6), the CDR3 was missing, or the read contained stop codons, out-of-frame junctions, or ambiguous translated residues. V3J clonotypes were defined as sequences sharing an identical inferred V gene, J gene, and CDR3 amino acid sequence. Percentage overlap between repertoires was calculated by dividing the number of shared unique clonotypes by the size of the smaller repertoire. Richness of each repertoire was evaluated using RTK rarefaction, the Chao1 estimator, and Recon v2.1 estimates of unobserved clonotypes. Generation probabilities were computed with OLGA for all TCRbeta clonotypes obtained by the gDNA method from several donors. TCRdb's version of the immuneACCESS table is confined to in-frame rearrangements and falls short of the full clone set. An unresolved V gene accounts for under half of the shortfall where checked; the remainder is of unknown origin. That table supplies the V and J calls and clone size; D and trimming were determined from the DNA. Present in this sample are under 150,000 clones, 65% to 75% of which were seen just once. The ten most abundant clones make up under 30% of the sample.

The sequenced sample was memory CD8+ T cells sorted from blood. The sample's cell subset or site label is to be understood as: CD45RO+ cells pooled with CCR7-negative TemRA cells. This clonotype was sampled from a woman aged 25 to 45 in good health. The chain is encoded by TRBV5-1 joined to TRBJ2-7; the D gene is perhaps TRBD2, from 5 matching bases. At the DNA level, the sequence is TGCGCCAGCAGTTATTCCGGGATCCCCCATCCTGGCGAGCAGTACTTC. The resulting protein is CASSYSGIPHPGEQYF.